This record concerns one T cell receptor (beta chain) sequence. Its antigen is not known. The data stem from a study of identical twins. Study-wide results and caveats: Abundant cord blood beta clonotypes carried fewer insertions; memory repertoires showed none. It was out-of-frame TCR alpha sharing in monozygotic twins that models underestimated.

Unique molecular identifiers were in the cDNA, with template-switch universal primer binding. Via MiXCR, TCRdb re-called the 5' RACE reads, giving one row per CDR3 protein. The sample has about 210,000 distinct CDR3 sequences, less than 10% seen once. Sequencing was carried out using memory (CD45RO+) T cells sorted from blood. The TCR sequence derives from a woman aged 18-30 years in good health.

CDR3 nucleotides: TGCAGTGCTAGACAGGGAGGCACTGAAGCTTTCTTT. It encodes CSARQGGTEAFF. The chain couples TRBV20-1 to TRBJ1-1; D possibly corresponds to TRBD1 (5 bases). The CDR3 contains 12 residues. Per germline, CDR1 DFQATT and CDR2 SNEGSKA (reference sequence). Between the trimmed V and J ends, which lost 2 bases and 4 bases, there was a span of 8 bases.